Reported below is one TCR beta chain. Sequencing used immunoSEQ multiplex PCR; TCRdb keeps in-frame clones, though not all of them. Seen here are about 2.3 million clones, over 85% observed once, and the top ten hold 0.39%. The data stem from a study of shared clonotypes between healthy human individuals. This CDR3 has 14 residues. Trimming cost V 3 bases and J 11 bases, with 17 bases left between them. Germline V CDR1 and CDR2: SNHLY, FYNNEI. The chain has TRBV2 and TRBJ1-5; maybe TRBD1 (6 bases). The origin of this receptor is a young man in good health. Some clones in this sample may be carry-over from other donors' samples. What was sequenced was naive CD4+ T cells from PBMCs. The sample's subset: CD45RA+ positively selected. This CDR3 is CASSEEGGIGAQHF. CDR3 nucleotides: TGTGCCAGCAGTGAGGAGGGGGGTATCGGAGCCCAGCATTTT.